These T cell receptor beta chains were read from a single sample in a study of shared clonotypes between healthy human individuals. Assay used: immunoSEQ multiplex PCR; TCRdb lists only in-frame clones, some missing. The sample has 2 million or so clones; over 85% are singletons. The sequenced sample consisted of naive CD8+ T cells sorted from blood. The receptors originated from a man aged 18 to 35 in good health. CDR3s include the opening cysteine and the closing phenylalanine or tryptophan. Each record gives: CDR3 protein, CDR3 DNA, J gene, clone size, V gene, D gene. A D gene is named only where the DNA matches it firmly. Part of the rows lack a size; the others show once, few, many or a class for expanded clones.

CDR3: CASSTSSGEGQHEQFF
DNA: TGTGCCAGCAGTACTTCTAGCGGGGAGGGGCAACATGAGCAGTTCTTC
J: TRBJ2-1
size: NA
V: TRBV27
D: TRBD2

CDR3: CASRAAGGSYNEQFF
DNA: TGTGCCAGCAGGGCAGCGGGAGGATCCTACAATGAGCAGTTCTTC
J: TRBJ2-1
size: NA
V: TRBV2
D: TRBD2

CDR3: CASSFTPPYPNQPQHF
DNA: TGTGCCAGCAGTTTTACCCCCCCGTACCCTAATCAGCCCCAGCATTTT
J: TRBJ1-5
size: NA
V: TRBV27
D: NA

CDR3: CASSFHRGSYEQYF
DNA: TGCGCCAGCAGCTTTCACAGGGGTTCCTACGAGCAGTACTTC
J: TRBJ2-7
size: NA
V: TRBV5-1
D: TRBD1

CDR3: CASSLDRDRGTDTQYF
DNA: TGTGCCAGTAGTCTAGACCGGGACAGGGGAACAGATACGCAGTATTTT
J: TRBJ2-3
size: NA
V: TRBV19
D: TRBD1

CDR3: CASSSDSDYNEQFF
DNA: TGTGCCAGCAGTTCGGACAGCGATTACAATGAGCAGTTCTTC
J: TRBJ2-1
size: NA
V: TRBV27
D: NA

CDR3: CASSTGPYQPQHF
DNA: TGTGCCAGTAGTACCGGACCTTATCAGCCCCAGCATTTT
J: TRBJ1-5
size: NA
V: TRBV19
D: NA

CDR3: CASDTGVRNEPQHF
DNA: TGTGCCAGCGACACAGGGGTTCGTAATGAGCCCCAGCATTTT
J: TRBJ1-5
size: NA
V: TRBV19
D: TRBD1

CDR3: CASLARSGGETQYF
DNA: TGTGCCAGCCTCGCTAGGTCGGGCGGGGAGACCCAGTACTTC
J: TRBJ2-5
size: NA
V: TRBV5-6
D: NA

CDR3: CASSVGLGSYNEQFF
DNA: TGTGCCAGCAGCGTAGGACTGGGCTCCTACAATGAGCAGTTCTTC
J: TRBJ2-1
size: NA
V: TRBV9
D: NA

CDR3: CASSQRGVAHTDTQYF
DNA: TGTGCCAGCAGCCAACGAGGGGTGGCTCACACAGATACGCAGTATTTT
J: TRBJ2-3
size: NA
V: TRBV7-9
D: NA

CDR3: CASTRTGEGPYEQYF
DNA: TGTGCCAGCACTAGGACAGGGGAAGGTCCCTACGAGCAGTACTTC
J: TRBJ2-7
size: NA
V: TRBV2
D: TRBD1

CDR3: CASSRTEAYEQYF
DNA: TGCGCCAGCAGTCGGACGGAGGCCTACGAGCAGTACTTC
J: TRBJ2-7
size: NA
V: TRBV4-1
D: NA

CDR3: CASTQRVAAAYEQYF
DNA: TGCGCCAGTACCCAAAGGGTGGCTGCAGCCTACGAGCAGTACTTC
J: TRBJ2-7
size: NA
V: TRBV4-1
D: NA

CDR3: CASSEAVGGNQPQHF
DNA: TGTGCCAGCAGCGAAGCTGTGGGAGGCAATCAGCCCCAGCATTTT
J: TRBJ1-5
size: once
V: TRBV7-8
D: NA

CDR3: CSVEGTAEYGYTF
DNA: TGCAGCGTTGAAGGGACAGCTGAGTATGGCTACACCTTC
J: TRBJ1-2
size: NA
V: TRBV29-1
D: NA

CDR3: CASSLRTGMYF
DNA: TGTGCCAGCAGCCTACGGACAGGGATGTACTTC
J: TRBJ2-7
size: NA
V: TRBV7-2
D: TRBD1

CDR3: CASSPGPGGDTGELFF
DNA: TGTGCCAGCAGCCCAGGTCCAGGCGGGGACACCGGGGAGCTGTTTTTT
J: TRBJ2-2
size: NA
V: TRBV7-6
D: NA

CDR3: CASSLIAGSGELFF
DNA: TGTGCCAGCAGTTTGATAGCGGGGTCCGGGGAGCTGTTTTTT
J: TRBJ2-2
size: NA
V: TRBV27
D: TRBD2

CDR3: CASSAVGTGVSGANVLTF
DNA: TGCGCCAGCAGTGCTGTTGGGACAGGGGTCTCTGGGGCCAACGTCCTGACTTTC
J: TRBJ2-6
size: NA
V: TRBV10-2
D: TRBD1

CDR3: CASSIVPGETEAFF
DNA: TGTGCCAGTAGTATAGTGCCCGGGGAGACTGAAGCTTTCTTT
J: TRBJ1-1
size: NA
V: TRBV19
D: NA

CDR3: CASSPGVRPNTEAFF
DNA: TGTGCCAGCAGTCCCGGGGTGCGGCCGAACACTGAAGCTTTCTTT
J: TRBJ1-1
size: NA
V: TRBV6-5
D: NA

CDR3: CARDPGYRGTDTQYF
DNA: TGTGCCAGGGATCCAGGCTACCGGGGGACAGATACGCAGTATTTT
J: TRBJ2-3
size: NA
V: TRBV6-5
D: NA

CDR3: CASSEASGLAAYEQYF
DNA: TGTGCCAGCAGTGAAGCTTCGGGACTAGCGGCCTACGAGCAGTACTTC
J: TRBJ2-7
size: NA
V: TRBV6-1
D: TRBD2

CDR3: CAWSDPPDTQYF
DNA: TGTGCCTGGAGTGACCCCCCAGATACGCAGTATTTT
J: TRBJ2-3
size: NA
V: TRBV30
D: NA

CDR3: CASSLGASPLHF
DNA: TGTGCCAGCAGCTTGGGGGCGTCACCCCTCCACTTT
J: TRBJ1-6
size: NA
V: TRBV5-4
D: NA

CDR3: CASTLGGTGELFF
DNA: TGTGCCAGCACCTTAGGGGGCACCGGGGAGCTGTTTTTT
J: TRBJ2-2
size: NA
V: TRBV7-6
D: NA

CDR3: CASSSNGLATYEQYF
DNA: TGTGCCAGCAGCTCGAACGGACTAGCGACTTACGAGCAGTACTTC
J: TRBJ2-7
size: NA
V: TRBV7-2
D: TRBD2

CDR3: CASSPTAGTVAYEQYF
DNA: TGTGCCAGCAGCCCGACCGCCGGGACAGTGGCCTACGAGCAGTACTTC
J: TRBJ2-7
size: NA
V: TRBV7-9
D: TRBD1

CDR3: CASISSGSGDEQFF
DNA: TGCGCCAGCATATCTAGCGGGAGTGGCGATGAGCAGTTCTTC
J: TRBJ2-1
size: once
V: TRBV10-2
D: TRBD2

CDR3: CASSEWGVGSYNEQFF
DNA: TGTGCCAGCAGTGAATGGGGGGTGGGTTCCTACAATGAGCAGTTCTTC
J: TRBJ2-1
size: NA
V: TRBV2
D: NA

CDR3: CASTPGGTGEQYF
DNA: TGTGCCAGCACCCCGGGTGGGACTGGCGAGCAGTACTTC
J: TRBJ2-7
size: NA
V: TRBV2
D: NA

CDR3: CASSAPTFIEQFF
DNA: TGTGCCAGCAGTGCCCCGACCTTTATTGAGCAGTTCTTC
J: TRBJ2-1
size: NA
V: TRBV28
D: NA

CDR3: CASSFIGGGLETEAFF
DNA: TGTGCCAGCAGCTTTATAGGGGGCGGGTTGGAAACTGAAGCTTTCTTT
J: TRBJ1-1
size: NA
V: TRBV5-4
D: TRBD1

CDR3: CASSTQGFQETQYF
DNA: TGTGCCAGCAGCACTCAGGGTTTCCAAGAGACCCAGTACTTC
J: TRBJ2-5
size: NA
V: TRBV9
D: NA

CDR3: CASSYGGAGDTQYF
DNA: TGTGCCAGCAGTTACGGGGGAGCCGGAGATACGCAGTATTTT
J: TRBJ2-3
size: NA
V: TRBV6-5
D: NA

CDR3: CASSLVPRTAEAFYGYIF
DNA: TGCGCCAGCAGCTTGGTCCCCCGGACAGCCGAAGCCTTCTATGGCTACATCTTC
J: TRBJ1-2
size: NA
V: TRBV5-1
D: NA

CDR3: CASSEEAGAGELFF
DNA: TGTGCCAGCAGTGAAGAAGCGGGGGCCGGGGAGCTGTTTTTT
J: TRBJ2-2
size: NA
V: TRBV6-4
D: TRBD2

CDR3: CASGPGTGVGYTEAFF
DNA: TGTGCCAGCGGACCCGGGACAGGGGTAGGGTACACTGAAGCTTTCTTT
J: TRBJ1-1
size: once
V: TRBV27
D: TRBD1